This T cell receptor (beta chain) stems from a study of CD8+CD57+ T cells in acquired aplastic anemia. Whole-study context: The average read count for CD4+ cells in healthy donors was 10 million to 11 million. Findings of the study overall: In CD8+ cells, Simpson's diversity showed no significant difference between patients and controls.

A note on this clonotype: The antigen is undetermined.

The V end lost 11 bases, the J end lost 0 bases, and 14 bases lay between the germline ends. The CDR3 is made up of 14 amino acids. Germline V lookup: CDR1 WSHSY, CDR2 SAAADI. TCR beta VDJ combinations and CDR3 sequences were profiled from genomic DNA. Each CDR3 protein gets one entry after TCRdb re-called the reads with MiXCR. Of roughly 61,000 distinct CDR3 sequences detected, about 50% appear once; the ten largest clones hold 2% to 2.5%. The source is a human donor in good health, serving as a control. The gene calls are TRBV10-2 and TRBJ1-5; D gene uncertain. Sequenced sample: sorted CD4+, CD8+, or CD8+CD57+ T cells (not recorded which) from PBMCs. The CDR3 bases are TGCGCCCCTACGAACACCGATAGCAATCAGCCCCAGCATTTT. Translation: CAPTNTDSNQPQHF.